This T cell receptor beta chain was identified during a study of breast tumors, draining lymph nodes, adjacent tissues. This clonotype has more than one count but fewer than ten. No antigen is known for it. Study results and limitations: Tumor repertoires ranked between lymph nodes and nontumor tissue in diversity, with V and J gene preferences. Tumor T cell lymph node origin was a supported hypothesis, not proven. Data fit most tumor T cells coming from lymph node, expanding in tumor.

TCRdb analysed the multiplex PCR reads with MiXCR anew, one entry per CDR3 protein. The sample contains 150,000 or so distinct CDR3 sequences, about 33% of which appear only once. Axillary draining lymph nodes of breast cancer patients supplied the node samples. The origin of this receptor is a female donor with breast cancer. Some clones in this sample may be carry-over from other donors' samples. Sequenced: axillary lymph node tissue.

CDR3 in DNA: TGTGCCAGCAGTTCAGCAGGGGGTTTGGCCAAAAACATTCAGTACTTC. Amino acids: CASSSAGGLAKNIQYF. The chain recombines TRBV12-3 or TRBV12-4 with TRBJ2-4, with TRBD1 identical over 7 bases. V lost 4 bases, J lost 1 base, and 7 bases stayed unmatched. This CDR3 has 16 amino acids.